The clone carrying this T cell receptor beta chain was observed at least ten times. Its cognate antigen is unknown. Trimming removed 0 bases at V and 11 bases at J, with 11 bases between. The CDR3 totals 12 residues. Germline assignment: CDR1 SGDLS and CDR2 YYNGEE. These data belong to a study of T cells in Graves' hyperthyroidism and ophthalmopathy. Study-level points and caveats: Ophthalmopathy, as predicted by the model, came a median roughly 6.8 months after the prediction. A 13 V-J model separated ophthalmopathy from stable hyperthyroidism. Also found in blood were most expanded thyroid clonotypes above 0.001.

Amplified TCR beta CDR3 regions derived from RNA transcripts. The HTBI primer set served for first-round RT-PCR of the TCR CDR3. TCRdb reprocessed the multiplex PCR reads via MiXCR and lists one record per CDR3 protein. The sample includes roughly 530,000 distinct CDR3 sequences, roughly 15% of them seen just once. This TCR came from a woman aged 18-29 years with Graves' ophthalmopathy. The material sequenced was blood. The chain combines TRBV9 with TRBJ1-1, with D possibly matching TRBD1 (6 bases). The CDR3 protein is CASSVGTGMAFF. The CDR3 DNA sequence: TGTGCCAGCAGCGTAGGCACAGGGATGGCTTTCTTT.